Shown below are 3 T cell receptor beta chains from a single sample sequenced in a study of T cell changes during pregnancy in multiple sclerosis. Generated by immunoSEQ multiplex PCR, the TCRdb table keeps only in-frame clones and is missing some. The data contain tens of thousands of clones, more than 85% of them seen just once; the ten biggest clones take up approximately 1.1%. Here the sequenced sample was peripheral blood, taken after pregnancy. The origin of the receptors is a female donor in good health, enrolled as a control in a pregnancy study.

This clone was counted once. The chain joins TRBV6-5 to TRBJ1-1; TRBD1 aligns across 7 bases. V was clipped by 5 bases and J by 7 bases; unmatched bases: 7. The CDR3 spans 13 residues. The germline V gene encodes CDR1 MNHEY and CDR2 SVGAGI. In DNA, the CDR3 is TGTGCCAGCAGTCTTATCCGGGACAGTGAAGCTTTCTTT. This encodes CASSLIRDSEAFF.

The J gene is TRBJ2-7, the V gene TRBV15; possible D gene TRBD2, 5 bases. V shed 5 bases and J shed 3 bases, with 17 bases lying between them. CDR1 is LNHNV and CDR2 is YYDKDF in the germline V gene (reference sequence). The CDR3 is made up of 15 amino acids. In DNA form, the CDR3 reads TGTGCCACCAGCGAGACTTGGCGGGCCGACTACGAGCAGTACTTC. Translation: CATSETWRADYEQYF.

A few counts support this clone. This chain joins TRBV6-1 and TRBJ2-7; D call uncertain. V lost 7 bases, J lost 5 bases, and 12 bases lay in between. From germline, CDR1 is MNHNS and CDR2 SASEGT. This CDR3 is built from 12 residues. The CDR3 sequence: CASNRHLDEQYF. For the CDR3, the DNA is TGTGCCAGCAACCGGCATCTAGACGAGCAGTACTTC.